This T cell receptor (beta chain) was identified in a study of identical twins. TCRdb re-called the 5' RACE reads through MiXCR, storing one row per CDR3 protein. The repertoire holds hundreds of thousands of distinct CDR3 sequences, with approximately 20% as singletons. The CDR3 runs to 15 residues. V was clipped by 5 bases and J by 8 bases, with 18 bases between them. Only healthy Caucasians were included as donors. These data are also associated with another study on yellow fever vaccine responses in identical twins.

Input material: CD4+ T cells sorted from blood. This chain joins TRBV12-3 or TRBV12-4 and TRBJ1-4; D is possibly TRBD1 (6 bases). This receptor was taken from a woman aged 18-29 years in good health. CDR3 amino acids: CASSPTRGVGEKLFF. CDR3 nucleotides: TGTGCCAGCAGTCCCACCAGGGGAGTAGGGGAAAAACTGTTTTTT.